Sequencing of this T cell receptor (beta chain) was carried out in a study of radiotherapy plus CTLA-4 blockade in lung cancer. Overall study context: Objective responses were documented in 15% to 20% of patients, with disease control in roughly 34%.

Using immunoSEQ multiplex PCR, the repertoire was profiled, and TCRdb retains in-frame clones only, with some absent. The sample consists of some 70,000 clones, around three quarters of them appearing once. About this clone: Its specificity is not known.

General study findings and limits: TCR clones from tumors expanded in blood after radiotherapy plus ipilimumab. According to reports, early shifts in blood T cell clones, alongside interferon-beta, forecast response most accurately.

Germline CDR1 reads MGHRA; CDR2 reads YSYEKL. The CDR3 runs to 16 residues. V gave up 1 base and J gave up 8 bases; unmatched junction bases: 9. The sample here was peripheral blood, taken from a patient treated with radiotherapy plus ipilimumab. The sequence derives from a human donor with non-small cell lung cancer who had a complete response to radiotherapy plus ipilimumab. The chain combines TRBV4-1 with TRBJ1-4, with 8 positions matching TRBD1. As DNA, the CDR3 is TGCGCCAGCAGCCAAGGCCCGACCAGGGGGCGAGAAAAACTGTTTTTT. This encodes CASSQGPTRGREKLFF.